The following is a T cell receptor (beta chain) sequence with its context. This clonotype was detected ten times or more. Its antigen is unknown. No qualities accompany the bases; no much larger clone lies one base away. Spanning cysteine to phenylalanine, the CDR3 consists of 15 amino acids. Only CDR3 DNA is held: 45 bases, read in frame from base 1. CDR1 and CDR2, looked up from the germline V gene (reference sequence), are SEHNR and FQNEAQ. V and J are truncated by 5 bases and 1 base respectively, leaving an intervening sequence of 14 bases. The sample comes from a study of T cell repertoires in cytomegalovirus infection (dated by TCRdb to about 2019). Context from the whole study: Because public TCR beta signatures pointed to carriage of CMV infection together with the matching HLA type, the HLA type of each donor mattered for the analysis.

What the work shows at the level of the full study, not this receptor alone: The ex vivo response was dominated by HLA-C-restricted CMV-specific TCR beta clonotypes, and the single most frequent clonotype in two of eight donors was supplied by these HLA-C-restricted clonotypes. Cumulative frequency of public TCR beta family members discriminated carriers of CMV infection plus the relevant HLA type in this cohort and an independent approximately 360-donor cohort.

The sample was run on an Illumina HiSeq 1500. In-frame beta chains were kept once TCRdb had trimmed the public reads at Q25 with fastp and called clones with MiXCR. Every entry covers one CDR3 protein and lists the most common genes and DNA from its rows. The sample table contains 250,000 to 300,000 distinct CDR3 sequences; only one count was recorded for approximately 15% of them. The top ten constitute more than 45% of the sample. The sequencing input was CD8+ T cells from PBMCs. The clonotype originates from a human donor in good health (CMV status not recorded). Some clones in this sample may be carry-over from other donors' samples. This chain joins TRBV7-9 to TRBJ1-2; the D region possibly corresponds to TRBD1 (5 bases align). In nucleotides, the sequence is TGTGCCAGCAGCATACAAGGGGTGGTTAACTATGGCTACACCTTC. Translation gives CASSIQGVVNYGYTF.